This TCR beta chain was recorded in a study of shared clonotypes between healthy human individuals. A CD45RA+ naive subset and a CD45RA-negative memory subset were split from CD4+ cells. Sequencing used immunoSEQ multiplex PCR; TCRdb keeps in-frame clones, though not all of them. The table records a few million clones, around nine tenths of them present only once. Trimming stripped 6 bases from V and 0 bases from J, with 15 bases between. This CDR3 region has 17 residues. CDR1 SNHLY and CDR2 FYNNEI come from the germline V gene. The source of this sequence is a man aged 18 to 29 in good health. The material sequenced was naive CD4+ T cells sorted from blood. The subset here: CD45RA+ positively selected. This chain joins TRBV2 and TRBJ1-6; D perhaps matches TRBD1 (5 bases). The CDR3 sequence is CASSPRQPLSYNSPLHF. The DNA for the CDR3 is TGTGCCAGCAGCCCCCGACAGCCCCTCTCCTATAATTCACCCCTCCACTTT.